Shown below are 15 T cell receptor beta chains from a single sample sequenced in a study of blood T cell repertoires in COVID-19. Sequencing was performed with immunoSEQ multiplex PCR; in TCRdb, only in-frame clones are kept and a portion is missing. The repertoire holds 150,000 to 200,000 clones, with around 90% as singletons. The specimen was peripheral blood. The receptors shown here come from a human donor in a cohort sampled during active COVID-19.

V usage is TRBV27 and J usage is TRBJ1-5, with a possible D match to TRBD1 (6 bases). The germline V gene has CDR1 MNHEY and CDR2 SMNVEV (reference sequence). V was clipped by 6 bases and J by 2 bases, with 11 bases between them. The CDR3 loop spans 14 amino acids. The CDR3 region is CASRVTGGNQPQHF. The CDR3 DNA reads TGTGCCAGCAGGGTGACAGGCGGCAATCAGCCCCAGCATTTT.

This clone turned up a few times. The chain joins TRBV3-1 (or the pseudogene TRBV3-2) to TRBJ2-2; D is undetermined. The CDR3 is 15 amino acids. The germline gives CDR1 LGHDT, CDR2 YNNKEL (reference sequence). V was cut by 3 bases and J by 0 bases, with 8 bases left in between. CDR3 protein: CASSQVGANTGELFF. CDR3 nucleotide sequence: TGTGCCAGCAGCCAGGTGGGCGCGAACACCGGGGAGCTGTTTTTT.

The CDR3 loop reads CASSQTGDEQYF. CDR3 nucleotide sequence: TGTGCCAGCAGCCAAACGGGGGACGAGCAGTACTTC. The genes are TRBV12-3 or TRBV12-4 and TRBJ2-7; possibly TRBD2 for D (6 bases). The ends were cut back, 6 bases at V and 5 bases at J, with 11 bases in the middle. CDR3 length: 12 residues.

This clone was picked up a small number of times. Other DNA sequences in this specimen translate into the identical CDR3. The chain joins TRBV7-9 to TRBJ1-4; no definite D call. Germline V lookup: CDR1 SEHNR, CDR2 FQNEAQ (reference sequence). The CDR3 has 12 residues. V shed 5 bases and J shed 3 bases, with 4 bases lying between them. The CDR3 DNA reads TGTGCCAGCAGCCCCTCTAATGAAAAACTGTTTTTT. It encodes CASSPSNEKLFF.

This chain joins TRBV3-1 (or the pseudogene TRBV3-2) and TRBJ1-1; TRBD1 is a possible D gene (6 bases). Trimming left V 1 base short and J 4 bases short, with 10 bases between. Germline CDR1 LGHDT, CDR2 YNNKEL (reference sequence). The CDR3 contains 14 residues. This CDR3 is CASSQGGRGTEAFF. The DNA for the CDR3 is TGTGCCAGCAGCCAAGGGGGCAGGGGCACTGAAGCTTTCTTT.

The rearrangement links TRBV19 to TRBJ2-1, with TRBD2 as a possible D gene (5 bases). The V end was cut by 6 bases, the J end by 7 bases, with 10 bases between. The CDR3 is 12 residues long. CDR1 and CDR2 (germline): LNHDA, SQIVND (reference sequence). The CDR3 loop reads CASRLGVNEQFF. CDR3 bases: TGTGCCAGTAGACTCGGGGTTAATGAGCAGTTCTTC.

The rearrangement joins TRBV30 to TRBJ1-5, with 11 bases identical to TRBD1. The V gene end was trimmed by 5 bases and the J gene end by 2 bases; junction bases not matched to a gene: 5. CDR3 length: 15 residues. In germline, CDR1 is GTSNPN, CDR2 SVGIG (reference sequence). CDR3 sequence (DNA): TGTGCCTGGGGGACAGGGGGGAGCGGCAATCAGCCCCAGCATTTT. The encoded protein is CAWGTGGSGNQPQHF.

The chain uses TRBV30 and TRBJ1-5, with a weak D call TRBD1 (6 bases). Trimming removed 1 base from V and 1 base from J, with 14 bases in between. Germline lookup yields CDR1 GTSNPN and CDR2 SVGIG (reference sequence). CDR3 length equals 16 residues. The CDR3 DNA reads as TGTGCCTGGAGTGCCCAGGGGACCTCCAGCAATCAGCCCCAGCATTTT. Protein: CAWSAQGTSSNQPQHF.

In its sample, this clone was seen once. The chain carries TRBV2 and TRBJ1-1; D is possibly TRBD1 (5 bases). V was clipped by 6 bases and J by 6 bases, with 17 bases between them. CDR3 length: 14 residues. Germline loops: CDR1 SNHLY, CDR2 FYNNEI. The CDR3 region has the DNA TGTGCCAGCAGGAAACAGGCGTTCCAGGCTGAAGCTTTCTTT. Translating it yields CASRKQAFQAEAFF.

This chain connects TRBV5-1 to TRBJ2-2, with 7 bases lining up with TRBD2. The ends lost 2 bases at V and 4 bases at J; junction bases unmatched: 5. Germline CDR1 is SGHRS and CDR2 is YFSETQ. The CDR3 totals 15 residues. The DNA of the CDR3 is TGCGCCAGCAGCTTCAGCGGGGCGGGCACCGGGGAGCTGTTTTTT. Encoded protein: CASSFSGAGTGELFF.

The chain joins TRBV5-1 to TRBJ2-7; possibly TRBD2 for D (6 bases). V was cut by 0 bases and J by 9 bases, with 22 bases left in between. Germline CDR1 is SGHRS and CDR2 is YFSETQ. The CDR3 is 16 residues long. The CDR3 is CASSLESPRDPRGQYF. DNA for the CDR3: TGCGCCAGCAGCTTGGAATCGCCCCGGGACCCGCGGGGGCAGTACTTC.

This clone came up once. The chain joins TRBV2 to TRBJ2-7; perhaps TRBD1 as D (6 bases). Germline CDR1 SNHLY, CDR2 FYNNEI. The CDR3 extends over 13 amino acids. V shed 1 base and J shed 2 bases, with 6 bases lying between them. The CDR3 here is CASSEGTAYEQYF. The CDR3 nucleotides are TGTGCCAGCAGTGAAGGGACAGCCTACGAGCAGTACTTC.

V gene TRBV3-1 (or the pseudogene TRBV3-2) combines with J gene TRBJ2-3; TRBD2 matches 7 bases. Germline lookup yields CDR1 LGHDT and CDR2 YNNKEL (reference sequence). The V segment lost 1 base and the J segment 4 bases; nucleotides outside the gene matches: 2. The CDR3 sequence is 14 residues long. The CDR3 region is CASSQVLASDTQYF. The CDR3 nucleotides are TGTGCCAGCAGCCAAGTACTAGCGTCAGATACGCAGTATTTT.

This chain joins TRBV7-9 and TRBJ1-6; D not certain. Germline CDR1 and CDR2: SEHNR and FQNEAQ (reference sequence). Trimming took 3 bases from V and 7 from J, leaving 10 bases between them. The CDR3 runs 14 residues. CDR3 coding DNA: TGTGCCAGCAGCTTTCTGATGAGGAATTCACCCCTCCACTTT. This codes for CASSFLMRNSPLHF.

The gene calls are TRBV9 and TRBJ2-5; 9 nucleotides agree with TRBD1. Germline V gives CDR1 SGDLS, CDR2 YYNGEE. Trimming took 4 bases from V and 5 from J; bases not matched to a gene: 6. This CDR3 is built from 14 residues. CDR3 in amino acids: CASSLHGTGETQYF. CDR3 in DNA: TGTGCCAGCAGCTTACACGGGACAGGGGAGACCCAGTACTTC.